One and the same sample provided the 5 T cell receptor beta chains below, sequenced in a study of T cell responses to AZD1222 COVID-19 vaccine. The assay was immunoSEQ multiplex PCR, and TCRdb's table has in-frame clones only and misses some. The data hold tens of thousands of clones, with 84% observed a single time. This sample comprised peripheral blood, obtained on day 0 of AZD1222 vaccination. These receptors came from an adult in good health.

This chain links TRBV14 with TRBJ1-6; tentatively, D is TRBD1 (6 bases). Per germline, CDR1 SGHDN and CDR2 FVKESK. This CDR3 spans 16 amino acids. Trimming cost V 2 bases and J 7 bases, with 15 bases left between them. This CDR3 reads CASSQSAGGANSPLHF. The CDR3 DNA reads TGTGCCAGCAGCCAATCGGCGGGGGGCGCGAATTCACCCCTCCACTTT.

The chain carries TRBV3-1 (or the pseudogene TRBV3-2) and TRBJ2-1, with D possibly matching TRBD1 (6 bases). Trimming pared 2 bases from V and 7 bases from J, leaving 12 bases between. The germline CDR1 and CDR2 sequences are LGHDT and YNNKEL (reference sequence). This CDR3 has 14 residues. The DNA for the CDR3 is TGTGCCAGCAGCCAATCGGACAGATTAAATGAGCAGTTCTTC. Its translation is CASSQSDRLNEQFF.

V and J are TRBV5-1 and TRBJ1-2; no clear D gene. The germline V gene has CDR1 SGHRS and CDR2 YFSETQ. The V end was cut by 0 bases, the J end by 2 bases, with 8 bases between. This CDR3 contains 14 residues. CDR3 sequence (DNA): TGCGCCAGCAGCTTGGGAGCGGAGAACTATGGCTACACCTTC. Its protein is CASSLGAENYGYTF.

DNA for the CDR3: TGTGCCAGTAGTATTACAGGCGGGCGTGAGCCCCAGCATTTT. Protein product: CASSITGGREPQHF. The chain couples TRBV19 to TRBJ1-5, with D perhaps TRBD1 (5 bases). Germline CDR1 is LNHDA and CDR2 is SQIVND (reference sequence). V gave up 3 bases and J gave up 8 bases, with 14 bases separating them. CDR3 length: 14 amino acids.

The chain couples TRBV3-1 (or the pseudogene TRBV3-2) to TRBJ2-1; D ambiguous. CDR3 length: 16 residues. Germline V lookup: CDR1 LGHDT, CDR2 YNNKEL (reference sequence). V shed 4 bases and J shed 0 bases, with 13 bases lying between them. CDR3: CASSLRLKHSYNEQFF. CDR3 DNA sequence: TGTGCCAGCAGCCTTAGACTGAAGCACTCCTACAATGAGCAGTTCTTC.